These 19 T cell receptor beta chains came from one sample sequenced in a study of blood T cells in healthy people across ages. With a J-beta primer mix and a sample-barcoded 5' primer, a second PCR ran about 6 to 11 cycles. Using its own MiXCR run on the 5' RACE reads, TCRdb lists one record per CDR3 protein. The data contain more than 800,000 distinct CDR3 sequences, roughly 26% of them singletons. Sequencing was carried out using blood. The origin of the receptors is a woman older than 75 in good health.

The chain has TRBV4-3 and TRBJ1-2, with 9 bases matching TRBD1. Trimming cost V 3 bases and J 8 bases; bases outside gene matches: 10. Germline V lookup: CDR1 LGHNA, CDR2 YSLEER. There are 15 residues in the CDR3. The CDR3 sequence is CASSHLLTGGDGYTF. The CDR3 nucleotides read TGCGCCAGCAGCCATCTCCTCACAGGGGGCGACGGCTACACCTTC.

This clonotype appeared many times. CDR3 residues: CSAYLAGGSTDTQYF. CDR3 in DNA: TGCAGTGCTTACTTAGCGGGGGGGAGCACAGATACGCAGTATTTT. V is TRBV20-1 and J is TRBJ2-3; 11 nucleotides align to TRBD2. The CDR3 has 15 residues. J gave up 0 bases and V 5 bases, and 4 bases lay outside the gene matches. Germline CDR1 and CDR2: DFQATT and SNEGSKA (reference sequence).

This clonotype was seen many times. V gene TRBV7-9 combines with J gene TRBJ2-7; 11 bases map to TRBD1. Looked up from germline, CDR1 is SEHNR and CDR2 is FQNEAQ (reference sequence). V was pared by 5 bases and J by 4 bases, with 7 bases of the junction left unmatched. CDR3 length: 15 amino acids. Here the CDR3 DNA reads TGTGCCAGCAGCCAACAAGGGACAGGGGGTTACGAGCAGTACTTC. Translating gives CASSQQGTGGYEQYF.

The rearrangement uses TRBV3-1 and TRBJ1-6, with unresolved D. V was cut by 3 bases and J by 4 bases, with 4 bases left in between. This CDR3 is built from 13 residues. Germline V gene sequence: CDR1 LGHDT, CDR2 YNNKEL (reference sequence). In nucleotides, the CDR3 is TGTGCCAGCAGCCACGGTTATAATTCACCCCTCCACTTT. This gives the protein CASSHGYNSPLHF.

Many counts were recorded for this clonotype. The chain links TRBV20-1 to TRBJ2-5; D gene ambiguous. Germline loops: CDR1 DFQATT, CDR2 SNEGSKA (reference sequence). Trimming pared 3 bases from V and 5 bases from J, leaving 4 bases between. This CDR3 is built from 10 residues. CDR3 nucleotide sequence: TGCAGTGCTAGGTCCGAGACCCAGTACTTC. The encoded protein is CSARSETQYF.

The chain links TRBV7-3 to TRBJ2-1; D possibly corresponds to TRBD1 (5 bases). Germline CDR1 and CDR2: SGHTA and FQGTGA. V was pared by 4 bases and J by 10 bases, with 17 bases between. This CDR3 region has 14 residues. The CDR3 coding sequence is TGTGCCAGCAGCTCCTCGACTGGACACCCGGAGCAGTTCTTC. It is translated as CASSSSTGHPEQFF. Full variable domain (remainder filled in from reference TRBV7-3 and TRBJ2-1): GAGVSQTPSNKVTEKGKYVELRCDPISGHTALYWYRQSLGQGPEFLIYFQGTGAADDSGLPNDRFFAVRPEGSVSTLKIQRTERGDSAVYLCASSSSTGHPEQFFGPGTRLTVL.

With respect to this clonotype: Being one base from a much bigger clone, this may be a read error. This sequence joins TRBV12-3 or TRBV12-4 and TRBJ2-4, with 9 bases identical to TRBD1. V gave up 2 bases and J gave up 9 bases; unmatched junction bases: 11. The CDR3 runs 16 residues. The CDR3 bases are TGTGCCAGCAGTTTAATGTGGACAGGGGCGGATAGCATTCAGTACTTC. Translation: CASSLMWTGADSIQYF.

Comments on this clonotype: A read error may explain this, as a much larger clone is one base away. The genes are TRBV6-6 and TRBJ2-7, with 10 bases that match TRBD2. The DNA end favors TRBJ2-5, so the J call may be wrong. Germline loops: CDR1 MNHNY, CDR2 SVGAGI (reference sequence). This CDR3 comprises 15 residues. CDR3 DNA sequence: TGTGCCAGCAGTGCTTGTAGCGGGGGGTGGGGGACCCAGTACTTC. As protein: CASSACSGGWGTQYF.

This clonotype was recorded many times. The V call is TRBV6-5, the J call TRBJ2-5; 7 nucleotides align to TRBD1. The V gene end was trimmed by 2 bases and the J gene end by 5 bases; junction bases not matched to a gene: 8. Germline V gene data show CDR1 as MNHEY and CDR2 as SVGAGI. The CDR3 is 15 residues long. The CDR3 coding sequence is TGTGCCAGCAGTTACCTAAACAGGGGTTCGGAGACCCAGTACTTC. Protein: CASSYLNRGSETQYF.

This clonotype occurred many times. This chain connects TRBV6-2 or TRBV6-3 to TRBJ2-5, with no clear D. The CDR3 loop spans 16 amino acids. Germline values: CDR1 MNHEY, CDR2 SVGEGT. The V end lost 0 bases, the J end lost 1 base, and 12 bases lay between the germline ends. The CDR3 protein is CASSYSRGSSQETQYF. CDR3 in DNA: TGTGCCAGCAGTTACTCGAGAGGCTCATCCCAAGAGACCCAGTACTTC.

This clonotype was seen ten or more times. This chain joins TRBV29-1 and TRBJ2-1; 8 bases agree with TRBD2. This CDR3 contains 13 residues. Germline V gene sequence: CDR1 SQVTM, CDR2 ANQGSEA. The V segment lost 3 bases and the J segment 8 bases; nucleotides outside the gene matches: 6. CDR3 loop: CSVDGGGWYEQFF. The CDR3 DNA is TGCAGCGTTGATGGCGGGGGGTGGTATGAGCAGTTCTTC.

A word on this clonotype: A read error may explain this, as a much larger clone is one base away. V usage is TRBV6-5 and J usage is TRBJ2-4; the D gene could be TRBD1 or TRBD2 (5 bases each). Judging by the DNA end, TRBJ2-7 fits better; the J call may be wrong. Germline lookup yields CDR1 MNHEY and CDR2 SVGAGI. There are 16 residues in the CDR3. The CDR3 bases are TGTGCCAGCAGGTACACGGGGCTGGGCCGGTTAGGCGAGCAGTACTTC. Translating gives CASRYTGLGRLGEQYF.

This clonotype was picked up many times. The gene calls are TRBV20-1 and TRBJ2-3; TRBD1 aligns across 12 bases. CDR1 DFQATT and CDR2 SNEGSKA come from the germline V gene (reference sequence). After removal of 4 bases from V and 6 bases from J, the junction contained 5 bases not matched to a gene. The CDR3 covers 14 residues. The CDR3 DNA is TGCAGTGCTACGGGACAGGGGGCGAGGGATACGCAGTATTTT. Protein: CSATGQGARDTQYF.

The chain joins TRBV3-1 to TRBJ1-6; D not resolved. Germline lookup yields CDR1 LGHDT and CDR2 YNNKEL (reference sequence). V was shortened by 4 bases and J by 7 bases, with 8 bases between the two germline ends. This CDR3 is 13 amino acids long. Here the CDR3 reads CASSPIPNSPLHF. CDR3 nucleotides: TGTGCCAGCAGCCCAATTCCCAATTCACCCCTCCACTTT.

J is TRBJ1-1 and V is TRBV20-1; D gene uncertain. The CDR3 has 14 residues. The germline V and J ends were trimmed by 6 bases and 6 bases, with 20 bases remaining between them. The germline CDR1 and CDR2 sequences are DFQATT and SNEGSKA (reference sequence). CDR3 nucleotides: TGCAGTGCCCTTCACCAGTTTGATGGAGCTGAAGCTTTCTTT. Protein product: CSALHQFDGAEAFF.

This chain uses TRBV3-1 with TRBJ2-7, with TRBD2 matching 8 bases. This CDR3 contains 15 residues. Unmatched junction bases numbered 5, after V lost 4 bases and J lost 0 bases. The V gene's germline CDR1 is LGHDT and CDR2 YNNKEL (reference sequence). The CDR3 DNA is TGTGCCAGCAGCCTTAGCGGGGAACACTCCTACGAGCAGTACTTC. Its translation is CASSLSGEHSYEQYF.

On this clonotype: A read error may explain this, as a much larger clone is one base away. The V gene is TRBV7-2, the J gene TRBJ2-3; TRBD2 agrees at 10 bases. CDR3 length: 15 amino acids. The germline V gene has CDR1 SGHTA and CDR2 FQGNSA. The CDR3 DNA sequence: TGTGCCAGCAACTTAGGGGGACTAGCGCCAGATACGCAGTATTTT. This codes for CASNLGGLAPDTQYF.

This clonotype was recorded a few times. V gene TRBV18 combines with J gene TRBJ2-1, with 7 bases fitting TRBD1. The V gene end was trimmed by 5 bases and the J gene end by 6 bases; junction bases not matched to a gene: 16. CDR1 KGHSH and CDR2 LQKENI come from the germline V gene. The CDR3 sequence is 17 residues long. CDR3 region: CASSFFDLTGAANEQFF. The CDR3, as DNA: TGTGCCAGCTCATTCTTCGACCTCACAGGGGCCGCCAATGAGCAGTTCTTC.

Ten or more counts support this clonotype. J is TRBJ2-4 and V is TRBV20-1, with D perhaps TRBD1 or TRBD2 (6 bases each). The V end lost 6 bases, the J end lost 2 bases, and 14 bases lay between the germline ends. Germline V gene sequence: CDR1 DFQATT, CDR2 SNEGSKA (reference sequence). The CDR3 spans 14 residues. In DNA form, the CDR3 reads TGCAGTGCGACCGGGGGCGCGACCAAAAACATTCAGTACTTC. Its protein is CSATGGATKNIQYF.